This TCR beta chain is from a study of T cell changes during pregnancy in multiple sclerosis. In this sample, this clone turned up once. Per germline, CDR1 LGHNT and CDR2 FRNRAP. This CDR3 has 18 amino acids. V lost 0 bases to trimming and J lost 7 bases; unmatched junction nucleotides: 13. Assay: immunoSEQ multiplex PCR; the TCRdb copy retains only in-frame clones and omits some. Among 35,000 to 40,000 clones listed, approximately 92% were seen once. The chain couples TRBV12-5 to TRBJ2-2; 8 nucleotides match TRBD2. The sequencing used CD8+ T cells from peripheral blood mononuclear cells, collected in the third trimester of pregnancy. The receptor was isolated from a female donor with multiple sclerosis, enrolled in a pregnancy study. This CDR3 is CASGLVSRAGGPIGELFF. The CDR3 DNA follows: TGTGCTAGTGGTTTGGTTAGTCGGGCGGGAGGCCCCATCGGGGAGCTGTTTTTT.